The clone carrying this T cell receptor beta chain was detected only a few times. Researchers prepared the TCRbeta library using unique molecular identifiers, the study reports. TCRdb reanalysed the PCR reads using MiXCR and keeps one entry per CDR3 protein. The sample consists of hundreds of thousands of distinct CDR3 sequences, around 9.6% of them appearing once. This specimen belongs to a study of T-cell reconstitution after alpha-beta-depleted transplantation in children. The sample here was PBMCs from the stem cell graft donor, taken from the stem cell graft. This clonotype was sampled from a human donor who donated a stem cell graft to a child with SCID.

Here the CDR3 reads CASSQGMNLMGTEAFF. The CDR3 DNA reads TGTGCCAGCAGCCAAGGGATGAACTTGATGGGGACTGAAGCTTTCTTT. The chain combines TRBV3-1 with TRBJ1-1, with D unclear. The CDR3 length is 16 residues. Germline V gene data show CDR1 as LGHDT and CDR2 as YNNKEL (reference sequence). V lost 1 base to trimming and J lost 5 bases, with 17 bases between them. Variable domain in full (rest from reference TRBV3-1 and TRBJ1-1): DTAVSQTPKYLVTQMGNDKSIKCEQNLGHDTMYWYKQDSKKFLKIMFSYNNKELIINETVPNRFSPKSPDKAHLNLHINSLELGDSAVYFCASSQGMNLMGTEAFFGQGTRLTVV.